This is a list of T cell receptor beta chains from one sample in a study of blood T cells in healthy people across ages. TCRdb reprocessed the 5' RACE reads via MiXCR and lists one record per CDR3 protein. Of more than 800,000 distinct CDR3 sequences detected, around 43% appear once; the ten largest clones hold around 18%. Source material: blood. These receptors were collected from a woman aged 55-69 years in good health. CDR3s include the opening cysteine and the closing phenylalanine or tryptophan. Fields, in order: V gene, D gene, clone size, J gene, CDR3 protein, CDR3 DNA. A D gene is named only where the DNA matches it firmly. Size is omitted from some rows. Given values are once, few, many or a class for expanded clones.

>TRBV6-1|TRBD1|.|TRBJ2-7
CASSEAAVGAGGLNEQYF
TGTGCCAGCAGTGAAGCTGCGGTGGGGGCAGGGGGCCTCAACGAGCAGTACTTC
>TRBV20-1|.|few|TRBJ2-1
CSASRLSSYNEQFF
TGCAGTGCTAGTCGCCTCAGCTCCTACAATGAGCAGTTCTTC
>TRBV13|TRBD2|.|TRBJ2-1
CASSSPSGTSGSMGYNEQFF
TGTGCCAGCAGCTCTCCTTCCGGGACTAGCGGGAGTATGGGCTACAATGAGCAGTTCTTC
>TRBV27|.|.|TRBJ1-5
CASRHARNQPQHF
TGTGCCAGCAGACACGCGCGCAATCAGCCCCAGCATTTT
>TRBV27|TRBD1|few|TRBJ1-6
CASRGTGGPYNSPLHF
TGTGCCAGCAGGGGAACAGGGGGACCCTATAATTCACCCCTCCACTTT
>TRBV7-9|.|.|TRBJ1-4
CASSLFGTDFGKLFF
TGTGCCAGCAGCTTATTCGGGACGGACTTTGGGAAACTGTTTTTT
>TRBV12-3/TRBV12-4|.|once|TRBJ2-3
CASKQTDTQYF
TGTGCCAGCAAGCAAACAGATACGCAGTATTTT
>TRBV20-1|TRBD2|.|TRBJ2-7
CSARDSKAGERDEQYF
TGCAGTGCTAGAGACTCCAAAGCGGGAGAAAGGGACGAGCAGTACTTC
>TRBV29-1|.|.|TRBJ2-1
CSVEVRDNNEQFF
TGCAGCGTTGAAGTTCGCGACAACAATGAGCAGTTCTTC
>TRBV4-2|TRBD2|few|TRBJ2-3
CASSQGLSGTHDLNTDTQYF
TGTGCCAGCAGCCAAGGTCTAAGCGGGACTCACGACCTGAACACAGATACGCAGTATTTT
>TRBV29-1|TRBD2|.|TRBJ2-1
CSVVPLAGGEQFF
TGCAGCGTTGTACCACTAGCGGGAGGTGAGCAGTTCTTC
>TRBV21-1|.|once|TRBJ2-1
CASSKATSGIYEQFF
TGTGCCAGCAGCAAAGCAACTAGCGGGATTTACGAGCAGTTCTTC
>TRBV14|.|.|TRBJ2-7
CASSRTDEQYF
TGTGCCAGCAGCCGGACCGACGAGCAGTACTTC
>TRBV20-1|.|.|TRBJ2-5
CSAARTVQETQYF
TGCAGTGCAGCCAGGACGGTTCAAGAGACCCAGTACTTC
>TRBV27|TRBD2|.|TRBJ2-7
CASSFSPTSGRGEQYF
TGTGCCAGCAGTTTCTCCCCGACCAGCGGGAGGGGCGAGCAGTACTTC
>TRBV20-1|.|once|TRBJ2-5
CSARVGTKTQYF
TGCAGTGCTAGAGTTGGGACCAAGACCCAGTACTTC
>TRBV25-1|.|.|TRBJ1-2
CASASGTHGYTF
TGTGCCAGCGCCTCCGGGACGCATGGCTACACCTTC
>TRBV6-5|TRBD1|.|TRBJ1-6
CASKDRLSSYNSPLHF
TGTGCCAGCAAGGACAGGCTGAGCTCCTATAATTCACCCCTCCACTTT
>TRBV6-1|.|.|TRBJ2-7
CASSKETGYEQYF
TGTGCCAGCAGTAAAGAAACAGGTTACGAGCAGTACTTC
>TRBV6-4|.|.|TRBJ2-1
CASSLQLSVVNEQFF
TGTGCCAGCAGCCTGCAGCTCTCGGTTGTCAATGAGCAGTTCTTC
>TRBV20-1|.|.|TRBJ2-1
CSARAGKRNEQFF
TGCAGTGCTAGGGCGGGAAAGAGGAATGAGCAGTTCTTC
>TRBV11-2|.|.|TRBJ2-6
CASSLARGHGANVLTF
TGTGCCAGCAGCTTAGCCAGGGGTCATGGGGCCAACGTCCTGACTTTC
>TRBV2|.|.|TRBJ2-5
CASLGTRGTQYF
TGTGCCAGCCTAGGGACGCGCGGGACCCAGTACTTC
>TRBV16|TRBD2|.|TRBJ2-7
CAGSPNREGGSEQYF
TGTGCCGGCAGCCCGAATCGGGAGGGGGGATCCGAGCAGTACTTC
>TRBV27|TRBD2|.|TRBJ2-7
CASSPSTSGSGYEQYF
TGTGCCAGCAGTCCCTCGACTAGCGGGAGTGGCTACGAGCAGTACTTC
>TRBV12-3/TRBV12-4|.|.|TRBJ2-2
CASSGDRNQSNTGELFF
TGTGCCAGCAGTGGAGACAGGAACCAGTCGAACACCGGGGAGCTGTTTTTT
>TRBV20-1|.|once|TRBJ2-1
CSASSFRGRSYNEQFF
TGCAGTGCTAGTTCGTTTAGGGGACGCTCTTACAATGAGCAGTTCTTC
>TRBV5-1|TRBD1|many|TRBJ2-5
CASSLGATGQETQYF
TGCGCCAGCAGCTTGGGAGCGACAGGGCAAGAGACCCAGTACTTC
>TRBV10-3|.|.|TRBJ2-1
CAIGGAGSYNEQFF
TGTGCCATCGGAGGAGCGGGCTCCTACAATGAGCAGTTCTTC
>TRBV27|.|.|TRBJ2-5
CASSSPSLETQYF
TGTGCCAGCAGTTCTCCTAGTCTGGAGACCCAGTACTTC
>TRBV9|.|.|TRBJ2-3
CASSPSGLGDTQYF
TGTGCCAGCAGCCCCTCAGGGTTGGGGGATACGCAGTATTTT
>TRBV10-3|.|.|TRBJ2-7
CAISELGTNEQYF
TGTGCCATCAGTGAGCTGGGAACCAATGAGCAGTACTTC
>TRBV14|.|few|TRBJ2-3
CASSQVSTDTQYF
TGTGCCAGCAGCCAAGTATCGACAGATACGCAGTATTTT
>TRBV6-5|TRBD2|.|TRBJ2-1
CASSWTSGTGNEQFF
TGTGCCAGCAGTTGGACTAGCGGGACAGGAAATGAGCAGTTCTTC
>TRBV7-9|TRBD1|few|TRBJ2-3
CASSLGTGESTDTQYF
TGTGCCAGCAGCTTAGGGACAGGGGAGAGCACAGATACGCAGTATTTT
>TRBV24-1|.|.|TRBJ2-5
CATSDPYWSPETQYF
TGTGCCACCAGTGATCCGTACTGGTCACCGGAGACCCAGTACTTC
>TRBV6-1|.|.|TRBJ2-7
CASSEGGDGFSHEQYF
TGTGCCAGCAGTGAAGGCGGGGACGGATTTTCCCACGAGCAGTACTTC
>TRBV4-2|.|.|TRBJ2-1
CASSQKLAGAEQFF
TGTGCCAGCAGCCAAAAACTCGCAGGTGCTGAGCAGTTCTTC
>TRBV29-1|TRBD2|.|TRBJ2-5
CSVTPSGILYEQYF
TGCAGCGTGACCCCTAGCGGGATTTTGTATGAGCAGTACTTC
>TRBV6-1|.|.|TRBJ1-2
CASSEKYGNTF
TGTGCCAGCTCTGAGAAATATGGCAACACCTTC
>TRBV5-1|.|few|TRBJ1-1
CASSLGSTGRTEAFF
TGCGCCAGCAGCTTGGGTTCTACAGGGAGGACTGAAGCTTTCTTT
>TRBV5-6|TRBD1|few|TRBJ2-1
CASSLVDRGNEQFF
TGTGCCAGCAGCTTAGTCGACAGGGGCAATGAGCAGTTCTTC
>TRBV28|.|.|TRBJ1-4
CASSLEGANEKLFF
TGTGCCAGCAGTTTGGAGGGGGCTAATGAAAAACTGTTTTTT
>TRBV30|TRBD2|.|TRBJ2-1
CAWRRLAGSNNEQFF
TGTGCCTGGAGACGTCTAGCGGGAAGCAACAATGAGCAGTTCTTC
>TRBV5-1|.|.|TRBJ2-1
CASSLGQFYNEQFF
TGCGCCAGCAGCTTGGGGCAGTTCTACAATGAGCAGTTCTTC
>TRBV6-2/TRBV6-3|TRBD2|few|TRBJ2-1
CASSSPGGGWRNEQFF
TGTGCCAGCAGTTCTCCGGGGGGGGGATGGAGGAATGAGCAGTTCTTC
>TRBV7-2|.|.|TRBJ2-1
CANSLEGPDPNEQFF
TGTGCCAACAGCTTGGAAGGGCCCGACCCAAATGAGCAGTTCTTC